This TCR beta chain was obtained from a study of blood T cell repertoires in COVID-19. Whole-study context: There were acute and convalescent COVID-19 samples, and they came from the United States, Italy and Spain. Nucleic acid was either cDNA or gDNA, and it came from T cells, B-cell-depleted T cells, or PBMCs.

Libraries were prepared by immunoSEQ multiplex PCR; TCRdb keeps only in-frame clonotypes and omits some of them. The top ten hold about 2% of the sample, which has around 320,000 clones, about nine tenths seen once. Per the germline V gene, CDR1 is SGHVS and CDR2 is FNYEAQ. There are 16 residues in the CDR3. The V end lost 0 bases, the J end lost 5 bases, and 14 bases lay between the germline ends. The sequenced material came from peripheral blood. The chain combines TRBV7-6 with TRBJ1-5; maybe TRBD1 (6 bases). This TCR came from a man aged 18 to 29 with active or convalescent COVID-19. CDR3 DNA sequence: TGTGCCAGCAGCTTAGCTGGTTTGGCAGGGGATCAGCCCCAGCATTTT. Translated: CASSLAGLAGDQPQHF.